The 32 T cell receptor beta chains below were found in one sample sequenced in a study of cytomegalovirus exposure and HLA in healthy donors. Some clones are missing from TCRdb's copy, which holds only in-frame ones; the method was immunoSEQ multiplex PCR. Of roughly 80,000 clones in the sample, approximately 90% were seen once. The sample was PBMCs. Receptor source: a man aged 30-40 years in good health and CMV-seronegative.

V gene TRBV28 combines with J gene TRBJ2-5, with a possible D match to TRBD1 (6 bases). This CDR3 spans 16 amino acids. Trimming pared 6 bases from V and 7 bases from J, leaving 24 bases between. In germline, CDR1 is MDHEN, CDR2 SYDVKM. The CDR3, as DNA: TGTGCCAGCAGACTTCCTCTTTCAGGGGAAGGGGGGACCCAGTACTTC. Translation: CASRLPLSGEGGTQYF.

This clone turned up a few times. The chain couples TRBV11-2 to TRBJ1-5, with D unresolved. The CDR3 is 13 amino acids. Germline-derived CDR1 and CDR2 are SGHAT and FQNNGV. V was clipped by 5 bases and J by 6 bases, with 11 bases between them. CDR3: CASSQDWGQPQHF. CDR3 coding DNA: TGTGCCAGCAGCCAGGACTGGGGTCAGCCCCAGCATTTT.

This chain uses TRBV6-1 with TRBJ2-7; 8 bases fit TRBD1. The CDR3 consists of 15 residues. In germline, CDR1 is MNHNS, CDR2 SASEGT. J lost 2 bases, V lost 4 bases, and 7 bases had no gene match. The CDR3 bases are TGTGCCAGCAGTGGGGACAGGTCCTTTCCCTACGAGCAGTACTTC. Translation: CASSGDRSFPYEQYF.

CDR3 loop: CASSLEGYGQFF. Written as DNA, the CDR3 is TGCGCCAGCAGCTTGGAGGGGTACGGACAGTTCTTC. The chain joins TRBV5-1 to TRBJ2-1; the D gene is possibly TRBD1 (5 bases). The germline V gene has CDR1 SGHRS and CDR2 YFSETQ. The V end was cut by 0 bases, the J end by 13 bases, with 11 bases between. The CDR3 contains 12 residues.

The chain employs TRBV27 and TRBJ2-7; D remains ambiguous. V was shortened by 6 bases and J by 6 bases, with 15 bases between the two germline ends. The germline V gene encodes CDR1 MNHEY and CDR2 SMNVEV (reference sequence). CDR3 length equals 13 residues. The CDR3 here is CASSFGGRSEQYF. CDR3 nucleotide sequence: TGTGCCAGCAGCTTTGGTGGCCGCAGCGAGCAGTACTTC.

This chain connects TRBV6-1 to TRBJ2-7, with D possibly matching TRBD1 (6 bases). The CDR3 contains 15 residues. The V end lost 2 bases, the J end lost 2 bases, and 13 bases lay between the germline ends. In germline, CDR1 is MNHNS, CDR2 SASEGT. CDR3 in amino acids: CASSEPTGPTYEQYF. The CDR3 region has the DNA TGTGCCAGCAGTGAACCAACAGGGCCTACCTACGAGCAGTACTTC.

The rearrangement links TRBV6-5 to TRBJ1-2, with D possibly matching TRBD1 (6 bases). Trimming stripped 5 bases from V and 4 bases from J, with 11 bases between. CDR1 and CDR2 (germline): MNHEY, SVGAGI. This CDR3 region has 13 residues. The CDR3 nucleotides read TGTGCCAGCAGTATTGACAGGTCCTATGGCTACACCTTC. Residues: CASSIDRSYGYTF.

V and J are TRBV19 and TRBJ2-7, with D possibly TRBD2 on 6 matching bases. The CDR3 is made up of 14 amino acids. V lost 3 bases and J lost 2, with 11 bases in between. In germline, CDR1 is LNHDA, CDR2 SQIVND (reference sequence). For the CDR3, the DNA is TGTGCCAGTAGTATGATGGAGGGCCCCTACGAGCAGTACTTC. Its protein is CASSMMEGPYEQYF.

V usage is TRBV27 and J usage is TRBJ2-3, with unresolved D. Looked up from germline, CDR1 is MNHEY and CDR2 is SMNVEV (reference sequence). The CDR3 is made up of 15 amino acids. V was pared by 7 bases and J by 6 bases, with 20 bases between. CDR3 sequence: CASTGGFRPVDTQYF. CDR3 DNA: TGTGCCAGCACCGGCGGCTTTCGGCCGGTGGATACGCAGTATTTT.

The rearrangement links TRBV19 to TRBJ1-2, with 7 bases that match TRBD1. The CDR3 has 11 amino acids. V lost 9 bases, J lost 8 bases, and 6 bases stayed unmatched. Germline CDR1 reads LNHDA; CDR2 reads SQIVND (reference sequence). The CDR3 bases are TGTGCCAGGAGACAGGGCAGCGGCTACACCTTC. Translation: CARRQGSGYTF.

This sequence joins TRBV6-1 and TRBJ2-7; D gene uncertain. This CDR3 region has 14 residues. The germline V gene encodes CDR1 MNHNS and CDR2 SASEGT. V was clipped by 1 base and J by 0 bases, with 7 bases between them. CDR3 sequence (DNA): TGTGCCAGCAGTGAAGTGTGGAGCTCCTACGAGCAGTACTTC. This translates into CASSEVWSSYEQYF.

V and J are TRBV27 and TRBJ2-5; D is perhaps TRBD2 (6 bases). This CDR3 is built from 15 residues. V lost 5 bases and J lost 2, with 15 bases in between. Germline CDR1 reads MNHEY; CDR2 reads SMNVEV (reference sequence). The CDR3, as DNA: TGTGCCAGCAGTAGCGTTGTAGCGGATCAAGAGACCCAGTACTTC. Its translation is CASSSVVADQETQYF.

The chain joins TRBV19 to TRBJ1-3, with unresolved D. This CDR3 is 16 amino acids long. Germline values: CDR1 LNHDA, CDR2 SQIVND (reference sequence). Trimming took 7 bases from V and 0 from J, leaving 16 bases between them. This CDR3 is CASTLNPRISGNTIYF. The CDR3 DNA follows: TGTGCCAGTACCCTAAACCCCAGGATCTCTGGAAACACCATATATTTT.

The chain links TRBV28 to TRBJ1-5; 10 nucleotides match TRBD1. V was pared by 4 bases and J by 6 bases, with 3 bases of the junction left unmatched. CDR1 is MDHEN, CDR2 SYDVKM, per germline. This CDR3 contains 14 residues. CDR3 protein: CASSYRQGAQPQHF. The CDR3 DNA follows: TGTGCCAGCAGTTATCGACAGGGGGCTCAGCCCCAGCATTTT.

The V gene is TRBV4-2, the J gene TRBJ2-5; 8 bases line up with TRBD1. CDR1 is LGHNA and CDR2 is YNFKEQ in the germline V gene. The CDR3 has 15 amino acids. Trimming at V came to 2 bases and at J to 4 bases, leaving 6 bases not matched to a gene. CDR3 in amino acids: CASSQNTGGGETQYF. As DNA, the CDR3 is TGTGCCAGCAGCCAAAATACAGGGGGAGGAGAGACCCAGTACTTC.

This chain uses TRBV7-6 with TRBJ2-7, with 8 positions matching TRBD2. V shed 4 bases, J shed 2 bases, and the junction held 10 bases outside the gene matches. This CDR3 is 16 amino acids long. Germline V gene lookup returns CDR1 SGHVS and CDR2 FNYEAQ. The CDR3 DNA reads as TGTGCCAGCAGCTCAGCGGCGGAGCGGGGGACCTACGAGCAGTACTTC. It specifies CASSSAAERGTYEQYF.

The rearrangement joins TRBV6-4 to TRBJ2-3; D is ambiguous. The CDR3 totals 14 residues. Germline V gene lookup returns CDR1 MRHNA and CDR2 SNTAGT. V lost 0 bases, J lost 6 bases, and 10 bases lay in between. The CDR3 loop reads CASSDSRLGDTQYF. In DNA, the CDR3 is TGTGCCAGCAGTGACTCTCGACTCGGGGATACGCAGTATTTT.

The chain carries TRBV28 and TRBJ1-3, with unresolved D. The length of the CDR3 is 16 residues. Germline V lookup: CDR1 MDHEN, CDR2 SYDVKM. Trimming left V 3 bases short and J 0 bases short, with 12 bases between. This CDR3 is CASSFPPELSGNTIYF. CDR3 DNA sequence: TGTGCCAGCAGTTTTCCCCCCGAACTCTCTGGAAACACCATATATTTT.

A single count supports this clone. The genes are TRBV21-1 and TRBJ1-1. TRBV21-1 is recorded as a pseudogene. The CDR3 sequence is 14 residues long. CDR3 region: CASSSTTTNTEAFF. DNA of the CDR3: TGTGCCAGCAGCAGTACTACAACTAACACTGAAGCTTTCTTT.

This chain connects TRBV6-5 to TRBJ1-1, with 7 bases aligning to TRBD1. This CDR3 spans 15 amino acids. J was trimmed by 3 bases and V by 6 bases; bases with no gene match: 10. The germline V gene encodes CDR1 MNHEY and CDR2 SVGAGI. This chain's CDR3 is CASRARTGGDTEAFF. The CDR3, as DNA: TGTGCCAGCAGGGCCAGGACAGGCGGTGACACTGAAGCTTTCTTT.

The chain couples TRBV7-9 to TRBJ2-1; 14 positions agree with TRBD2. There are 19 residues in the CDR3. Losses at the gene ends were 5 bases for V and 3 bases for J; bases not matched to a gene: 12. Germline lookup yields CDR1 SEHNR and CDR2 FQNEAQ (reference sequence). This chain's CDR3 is CASSPGTSGSPLNYNEQFF. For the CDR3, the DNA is TGTGCCAGCAGCCCCGGGACTAGCGGGAGCCCTCTTAACTACAATGAGCAGTTCTTC.

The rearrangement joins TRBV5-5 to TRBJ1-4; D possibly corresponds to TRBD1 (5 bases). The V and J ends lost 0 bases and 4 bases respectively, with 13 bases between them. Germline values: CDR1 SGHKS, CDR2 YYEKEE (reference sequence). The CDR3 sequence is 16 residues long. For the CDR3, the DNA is TGTGCCAGCAGCTTGGGACCGGGACTGATTAATGAAAAACTGTTTTTT. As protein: CASSLGPGLINEKLFF.

CDR3 sequence (DNA): TGCGCCAGCAGATACTCTTCCAACACCGGGGAGCTGTTTTTT. This codes for CASRYSSNTGELFF. The chain combines TRBV5-1 with TRBJ2-2; no definite D call. V lost 5 bases to trimming and J lost 2 bases, with 10 bases between them. The CDR3 spans 14 residues. The V gene's germline CDR1 is SGHRS and CDR2 YFSETQ.

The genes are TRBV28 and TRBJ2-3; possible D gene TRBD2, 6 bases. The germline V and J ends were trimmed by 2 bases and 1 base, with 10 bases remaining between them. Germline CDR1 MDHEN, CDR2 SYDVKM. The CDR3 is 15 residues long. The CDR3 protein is CASSLVAVGTDTQYF. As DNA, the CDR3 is TGTGCCAGCAGTTTAGTAGCGGTAGGCACAGATACGCAGTATTTT.

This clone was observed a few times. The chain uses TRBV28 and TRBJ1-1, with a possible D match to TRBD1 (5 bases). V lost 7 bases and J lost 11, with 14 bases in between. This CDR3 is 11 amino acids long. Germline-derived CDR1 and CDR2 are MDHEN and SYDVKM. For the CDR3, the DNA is TGTGCCAGCAAGACAGCGTCCATGGCTTTCTTT. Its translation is CASKTASMAFF.

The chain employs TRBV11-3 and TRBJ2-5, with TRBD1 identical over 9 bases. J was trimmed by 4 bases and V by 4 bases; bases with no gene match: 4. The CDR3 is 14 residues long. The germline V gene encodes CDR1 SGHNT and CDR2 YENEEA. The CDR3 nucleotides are TGTGCCAGCAGCTCACAGGGGGCGGGAGAGACCCAGTACTTC. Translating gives CASSSQGAGETQYF.

The CDR3 DNA reads as TGTGCCAGCTCACCGACGACAGGGGGGCACACTGAAGCTTTCTTT. It is translated as CASSPTTGGHTEAFF. J is TRBJ1-1 and V is TRBV18; TRBD1 agrees at 9 bases. Germline-derived CDR1 and CDR2 are KGHSH and LQKENI. Losses at the gene ends were 3 bases for V and 3 bases for J; bases not matched to a gene: 5. The CDR3 is 15 residues long.

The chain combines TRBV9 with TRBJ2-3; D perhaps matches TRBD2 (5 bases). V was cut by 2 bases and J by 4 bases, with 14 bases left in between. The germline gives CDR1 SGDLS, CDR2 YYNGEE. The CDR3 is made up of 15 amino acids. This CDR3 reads CASSVGGSQADTQYF. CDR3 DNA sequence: TGTGCCAGCAGCGTCGGTGGGAGCCAGGCAGATACGCAGTATTTT.

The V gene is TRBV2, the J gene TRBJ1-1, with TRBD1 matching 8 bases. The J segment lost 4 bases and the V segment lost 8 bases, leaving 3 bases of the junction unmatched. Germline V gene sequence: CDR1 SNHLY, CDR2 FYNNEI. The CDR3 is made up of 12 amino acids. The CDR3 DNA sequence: TGTGCCAGCCGACAGGGGACCACTGAAGCTTTCTTT. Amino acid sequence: CASRQGTTEAFF.

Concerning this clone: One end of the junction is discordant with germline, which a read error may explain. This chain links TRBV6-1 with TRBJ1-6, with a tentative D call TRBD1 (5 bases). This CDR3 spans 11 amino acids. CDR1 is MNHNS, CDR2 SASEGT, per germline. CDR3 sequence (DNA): TGTGCCAGCAGTGAAGGGGGCAAATCGAACTTT. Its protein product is CASSEGGKSNF.

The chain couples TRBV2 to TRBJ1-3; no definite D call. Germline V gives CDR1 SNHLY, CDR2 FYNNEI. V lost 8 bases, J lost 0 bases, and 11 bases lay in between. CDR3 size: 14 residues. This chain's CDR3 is CASLPTHSGNTIYF. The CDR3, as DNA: TGTGCCAGCCTGCCCACACACTCTGGAAACACCATATATTTT. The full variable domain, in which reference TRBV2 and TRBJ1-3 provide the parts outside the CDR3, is EPEVTQTPSHQVTQMGQEVILRCVPISNHLYFYWYRQILGQKVEFLVSFYNNEISEKSEIFDDQFSVERPDGSNFTLKIRSTKLEDSAMYFCASLPTHSGNTIYFGEGSWLTVV.

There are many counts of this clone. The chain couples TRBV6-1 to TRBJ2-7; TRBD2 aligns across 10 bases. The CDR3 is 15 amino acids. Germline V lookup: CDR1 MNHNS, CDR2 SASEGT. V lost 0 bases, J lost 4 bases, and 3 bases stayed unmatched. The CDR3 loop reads CASSEAPSGSYEQYF. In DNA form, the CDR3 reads TGTGCCAGCAGTGAAGCGCCTAGCGGGAGTTACGAGCAGTACTTC.